These T cell receptor beta chains were read from a single sample in a study of blood T cell repertoires in COVID-19. Clones were read by immunoSEQ multiplex PCR, and TCRdb kept only the in-frame ones, dropping some. The sample lists some 38,000 clones, just under 75% occurring once. Sequencing was done on a sample of peripheral blood. These TCRs come from a man between 65 and 85 years old with COVID-19, enrolled during active disease. CDR3s include the opening cysteine and the closing phenylalanine or tryptophan. The order of the fields is clone size, D gene, V gene, J gene, CDR3 DNA, CDR3 protein. D genes are given only for firm matches. Some rows have no size entry. The others give once, few or many, or a class for an expanded clone.

clone size: NA; D gene: TRBD1; V gene: TRBV25-1; J gene: TRBJ1-3; CDR3 DNA: TGTGCCAGCAGTTACAGGGGGGGAGGAAACACCATATATTTT; CDR3 protein: CASSYRGGGNTIYF
clone size: NA; D gene: NA; V gene: TRBV2; J gene: TRBJ2-1; CDR3 DNA: TGTGCCACCCAGCGGTCGAGCTCCTACAATGAGCAGTTCTTC; CDR3 protein: CATQRSSSYNEQFF
clone size: NA; D gene: NA; V gene: TRBV10-3; J gene: TRBJ1-5; CDR3 DNA: TGTGCCATCAGGTCAGGGCTGGGCAATCAGCCCCAGCATTTT; CDR3 protein: CAIRSGLGNQPQHF
clone size: NA; D gene: NA; V gene: TRBV6-1; J gene: TRBJ1-1; CDR3 DNA: TGTGCCAGCAGTGAGGGACAGAACACTGAAGCTTTCTTT; CDR3 protein: CASSEGQNTEAFF
clone size: NA; D gene: NA; V gene: TRBV6-5; J gene: TRBJ2-7; CDR3 DNA: TGTGCCAGCACCTATGGGCTCTCAGACCACGAGCAGTACTTC; CDR3 protein: CASTYGLSDHEQYF
clone size: NA; D gene: TRBD1; V gene: TRBV27; J gene: TRBJ1-2; CDR3 DNA: TGTGCCAGCAGTTTTGGCACAGGGGAAGGCTACACCTTC; CDR3 protein: CASSFGTGEGYTF
clone size: NA; D gene: TRBD1; V gene: TRBV5-1; J gene: TRBJ2-5; CDR3 DNA: TGCGCCAGCAGCCGGGACAGGGTGGAGACCCAGTACTTC; CDR3 protein: CASSRDRVETQYF
clone size: NA; D gene: TRBD2; V gene: TRBV4-2; J gene: TRBJ2-2; CDR3 DNA: TGTGCCAGCAGCCAAGATGTAGCTAGCGGGGGGTCGAACACCGGGGAGCTGTTTTTT; CDR3 protein: CASSQDVASGGSNTGELFF
clone size: NA; D gene: NA; V gene: TRBV19; J gene: TRBJ1-2; CDR3 DNA: TGTGCCAGTAGTATAGGCCAGTTTGGCTACACCTTC; CDR3 protein: CASSIGQFGYTF
clone size: NA; D gene: NA; V gene: TRBV24-1; J gene: TRBJ1-2; CDR3 DNA: TGTGCCACCAGTGGGCCGTCCTATGGCTACACCTTC; CDR3 protein: CATSGPSYGYTF
clone size: NA; D gene: TRBD1; V gene: TRBV27; J gene: TRBJ2-6; CDR3 DNA: TGTGCCAGCAGACAAAGGGACAGGGGTACGTCTGGGGCCAACGTCCTGACTTTC; CDR3 protein: CASRQRDRGTSGANVLTF
clone size: NA; D gene: TRBD1; V gene: TRBV6-5; J gene: TRBJ2-1; CDR3 DNA: TGTGCCAGCAGTACCCCGGGGACAGGGTCCCACGAGCAGTTCTTC; CDR3 protein: CASSTPGTGSHEQFF
clone size: NA; D gene: NA; V gene: TRBV20-1; J gene: TRBJ2-1; CDR3 DNA: TGCAGTGCTAGACAGGGCCATGAGCAGTTCTTC; CDR3 protein: CSARQGHEQFF
clone size: NA; D gene: NA; V gene: TRBV27; J gene: TRBJ2-5; CDR3 DNA: TGTGCCAGCAGTTTTGCGGGGCAAGAGACCCAGTACTTC; CDR3 protein: CASSFAGQETQYF
clone size: once; D gene: NA; V gene: TRBV12-3/TRBV12-4; J gene: TRBJ2-1; CDR3 DNA: TGTGCCAGCAGTTTTATCTCCTACAATGAGCAGTTCTTC; CDR3 protein: CASSFISYNEQFF
clone size: NA; D gene: NA; V gene: TRBV19; J gene: TRBJ2-3; CDR3 DNA: TGTGCCAGTACTGACGGACTCGCGTCGGATTTT; CDR3 protein: CASTDGLASDF
clone size: NA; D gene: TRBD1; V gene: TRBV11-2; J gene: TRBJ1-1; CDR3 DNA: TGTGCCAGCAGCTTCTCGACAGGGGGCAGGACTGAAGCTTTCTTT; CDR3 protein: CASSFSTGGRTEAFF
clone size: NA; D gene: NA; V gene: TRBV3-1/TRBV3-2; J gene: TRBJ2-7; CDR3 DNA: TGTGCCAGCAGCCAAGTTACAGTCTCCTACGAGCAGTACTTC; CDR3 protein: CASSQVTVSYEQYF
clone size: NA; D gene: TRBD2; V gene: TRBV6-5; J gene: TRBJ2-1; CDR3 DNA: TGTGCCAGCAGCACGACTAGCGGCGCGTACAATGAGCAGTTCTTC; CDR3 protein: CASSTTSGAYNEQFF
clone size: NA; D gene: NA; V gene: TRBV6-5; J gene: TRBJ1-1; CDR3 DNA: TGTGCCAGCAGTAATTCTCGACAGACTAACACTGAAGCTTTCTTT; CDR3 protein: CASSNSRQTNTEAFF
clone size: NA; D gene: TRBD2; V gene: TRBV19; J gene: TRBJ2-7; CDR3 DNA: TGTGCTACTTCGGACGGAGCGGGAGGAGTGTACGAGCAGTACTTC; CDR3 protein: CATSDGAGGVYEQYF
clone size: NA; D gene: NA; V gene: TRBV30; J gene: TRBJ2-7; CDR3 DNA: TGTGCCTCCTCTTTAGCGCACTACGAGCAGTACTTC; CDR3 protein: CASSLAHYEQYF
clone size: NA; D gene: TRBD2; V gene: TRBV27; J gene: TRBJ2-7; CDR3 DNA: TGTGCCAGCAGGGGGGGGAGGGCCGCCTACGAGCAGTACTTC; CDR3 protein: CASRGGRAAYEQYF
clone size: NA; D gene: NA; V gene: TRBV7-2; J gene: TRBJ2-2; CDR3 DNA: TGTGCCAGCAGCTTAGGGGGGCGCGGGACCGGGGAGCTGTTTTTT; CDR3 protein: CASSLGGRGTGELFF
clone size: NA; D gene: TRBD2; V gene: TRBV5-1; J gene: TRBJ2-1; CDR3 DNA: TGCGCCAGCAGCATTAGCGGGGGGGCCGGCAATGAGCAGTTCTTC; CDR3 protein: CASSISGGAGNEQFF
clone size: few; D gene: TRBD1; V gene: TRBV6-2/TRBV6-3; J gene: TRBJ2-1; CDR3 DNA: TGTGCCAGCAGTTTAAACCCGGGACAGGGGGTTCGGAATGAGCAGTTCTTC; CDR3 protein: CASSLNPGQGVRNEQFF
clone size: NA; D gene: NA; V gene: TRBV27; J gene: TRBJ1-1; CDR3 DNA: TGTGCCAGCAGTTTACGAGACTTTGGCTATGAAGCTTTCTTT; CDR3 protein: CASSLRDFGYEAFF
clone size: NA; D gene: TRBD1; V gene: TRBV5-1; J gene: TRBJ2-7; CDR3 DNA: TGCGCCAGCAGCCCCGGACAGGGAGCCTACGAGCAGTACTTC; CDR3 protein: CASSPGQGAYEQYF
clone size: NA; D gene: NA; V gene: TRBV5-1; J gene: TRBJ2-1; CDR3 DNA: TGCGCCAGCAGATCTGGGCAGGGCTCCGCGGTACAGTTCTTC; CDR3 protein: CASRSGQGSAVQFF
clone size: NA; D gene: NA; V gene: TRBV5-4; J gene: TRBJ1-6; CDR3 DNA: TGTGCCAGCAGCCATAGGGAGGGCTGGGGTTCACCCCTCCACTTT; CDR3 protein: CASSHREGWGSPLHF
clone size: NA; D gene: NA; V gene: TRBV5-1; J gene: TRBJ1-1; CDR3 DNA: TGCGCCAGCAGCCTAGCAGACGAAGCTTTCTTT; CDR3 protein: CASSLADEAFF
clone size: NA; D gene: NA; V gene: TRBV7-6; J gene: TRBJ2-3; CDR3 DNA: TGTGCCAGCAGCTTTAGTAAGGGGGCAGATACGCAGTATTTT; CDR3 protein: CASSFSKGADTQYF
clone size: NA; D gene: NA; V gene: TRBV7-2; J gene: TRBJ1-3; CDR3 DNA: TGTGCCAGCAGCTTAGCGGAGAGTGGAGTTGGAAACACCATATATTTT; CDR3 protein: CASSLAESGVGNTIYF
clone size: NA; D gene: TRBD1; V gene: TRBV3-1/TRBV3-2; J gene: TRBJ2-2; CDR3 DNA: TGTGCCAGCATTGGGACAGGGAGAACCGGGGAGCTGTTTTTT; CDR3 protein: CASIGTGRTGELFF
clone size: NA; D gene: TRBD1; V gene: TRBV18; J gene: TRBJ1-3; CDR3 DNA: TGTGCCAGCTCACCAGCCGGGACAGGGCTTTCTGGAAACACCATATATTTT; CDR3 protein: CASSPAGTGLSGNTIYF
clone size: NA; D gene: NA; V gene: TRBV2; J gene: TRBJ1-1; CDR3 DNA: TGTGCCAGCGAAGTGGGGCTCAACACTGAAGCTTTCTTT; CDR3 protein: CASEVGLNTEAFF
clone size: few; D gene: NA; V gene: TRBV2; J gene: TRBJ1-1; CDR3 DNA: TGTGCCAGCAGACAGGCCGATCGGGCAGCTTTCTTT; CDR3 protein: CASRQADRAAFF
clone size: NA; D gene: NA; V gene: TRBV5-1; J gene: TRBJ2-4; CDR3 DNA: TGCGCCAGCAGCTTGGGCATCGCGCTGACGAGGCTAGCCAAAAACATTCAGTACTTC; CDR3 protein: CASSLGIALTRLAKNIQYF
clone size: NA; D gene: TRBD1; V gene: TRBV2; J gene: TRBJ1-1; CDR3 DNA: TGTGCCAGGGAACAGGGGGCGGTGAACACTGAAGCTTTCTTT; CDR3 protein: CAREQGAVNTEAFF
clone size: NA; D gene: TRBD2; V gene: TRBV7-2; J gene: TRBJ2-2; CDR3 DNA: TGTGCCAGCAGCATCCGCGCTTTAGCGGGGGGGACCGGGGAGCTGTTTTTT; CDR3 protein: CASSIRALAGGTGELFF
clone size: once; D gene: TRBD1; V gene: TRBV6-1; J gene: TRBJ2-7; CDR3 DNA: TGTGCCAGCAGTGAATGGGCAGGGGGACCTTACGAGCAGTACTTC; CDR3 protein: CASSEWAGGPYEQYF
clone size: NA; D gene: TRBD1; V gene: TRBV9; J gene: TRBJ1-3; CDR3 DNA: TGTGCCAGCAGCGTAGTCGCCCAGGGGGCTGGAAACACCATATATTTT; CDR3 protein: CASSVVAQGAGNTIYF
clone size: few; D gene: NA; V gene: TRBV20-1; J gene: TRBJ1-1; CDR3 DNA: TGCAGTGCTAGTAAGAGCGGCCCGGGGTCTGAAGCTTTCTTT; CDR3 protein: CSASKSGPGSEAFF
clone size: once; D gene: TRBD1; V gene: TRBV18; J gene: TRBJ1-2; CDR3 DNA: TGTGCCAGCTCACCTCACGGACAGGGAGAAGGCTACACCTTC; CDR3 protein: CASSPHGQGEGYTF
clone size: NA; D gene: TRBD2; V gene: TRBV2; J gene: TRBJ2-7; CDR3 DNA: TGTGCCAGCAGTGTACAGCGGGATTTCGAGCAGTACTTC; CDR3 protein: CASSVQRDFEQYF
clone size: NA; D gene: NA; V gene: TRBV28; J gene: TRBJ1-2; CDR3 DNA: TGTGCCAGCAATAGCGCGTCCCGATTGAACTATGGCTACACCTTC; CDR3 protein: CASNSASRLNYGYTF
clone size: once; D gene: NA; V gene: TRBV15; J gene: TRBJ1-5; CDR3 DNA: TGTGCCACCAGCAGAGATATTGAGCCCCAGCATTTT; CDR3 protein: CATSRDIEPQHF
clone size: NA; D gene: NA; V gene: TRBV18; J gene: TRBJ1-1; CDR3 DNA: TGTGCCAGCTCACGCACGGGGGGCCCTAACACTGAAGCTTTCTTT; CDR3 protein: CASSRTGGPNTEAFF
clone size: NA; D gene: NA; V gene: TRBV5-5; J gene: TRBJ1-2; CDR3 DNA: TGTGCCAGCAGCTTACAGGTGTATGGCTACACCTTC; CDR3 protein: CASSLQVYGYTF
clone size: NA; D gene: TRBD1; V gene: TRBV10-3; J gene: TRBJ1-2; CDR3 DNA: TGTGCCATCAGCCAGGCCGGGACAGACAAGTATGGCTACACCTTC; CDR3 protein: CAISQAGTDKYGYTF
clone size: NA; D gene: NA; V gene: TRBV2; J gene: TRBJ2-1; CDR3 DNA: TGTGCCAGCACCAAAGGCCTTACAGAAGTGAATGAGCAGTTCTTC; CDR3 protein: CASTKGLTEVNEQFF
clone size: few; D gene: TRBD2; V gene: TRBV28; J gene: TRBJ2-3; CDR3 DNA: TGTGCCAGCAGTAAGGGACTAGCGGGAAGGACAGATACGCAGTATTTT; CDR3 protein: CASSKGLAGRTDTQYF
clone size: NA; D gene: NA; V gene: TRBV4-3; J gene: TRBJ2-3; CDR3 DNA: TGCGCCAGCAGCCAAGACGGCGGATTTAGCACAGATACGCAGTATTTT; CDR3 protein: CASSQDGGFSTDTQYF
clone size: NA; D gene: NA; V gene: TRBV19; J gene: TRBJ2-1; CDR3 DNA: TGTGCCAGTAGTATAGGCTACTACAATGAGCAGTTCTTC; CDR3 protein: CASSIGYYNEQFF